This T cell receptor beta chain stems from a study of T cell repertoires in cytomegalovirus infection (dated by TCRdb to between 2018 and 2021). Study-level background: The peptide stimulations were aimed at well-studied HLA-B-restricted epitopes as well as recently identified HLA-C-restricted CMV epitopes, whose presentation resists viral immunomodulation. Donor HLA type was relevant to the analysis, because carriage of CMV infection together with the matching HLA type was indicated by public TCR beta signatures. Points the paper makes about the study in general: In the ex vivo response, HLA-C-restricted CMV-specific TCR beta clonotypes were dominant, and in two of eight donors the single most frequent clonotype came from this HLA-C-restricted group. In both this cohort and an independent cohort of a few hundred donors, the cumulative frequency of public TCR beta family members distinguished carriers of CMV infection plus the relevant HLA type.

In its sample, this clonotype was seen a few times. This receptor's antigen is unknown. Base qualities are not at hand, and no much larger clone is one base apart. The meaning of the sample's treatment or condition label: in vitro stimulation with specific CMV peptide epitopes to enrich CMV-specific T cells. The instrument given in TCRdb is Illumina HiSeq 1500. Starting from the raw public reads, TCRdb applied fastp trimming at Q25, assembled clones with MiXCR and retained in-frame beta chains. Identical CDR3 proteins give one entry, which carries the most common genes and DNA. The sample data list hundreds of thousands of distinct CDR3 sequences, and 33% of these were observed just once. The top ten constitute roughly 15% of the sample. Per the germline V gene (reference sequence), SEHNR is the CDR1 and FQNEAQ is the CDR2. Spanning cysteine to phenylalanine, the CDR3 consists of 13 amino acids. Only the CDR3 part of the read is kept: 39 bases, read in frame from the first base. V has 3 bases trimmed and J has 5 bases trimmed; junction bases matching no gene number 1.

This receptor was obtained from a human donor in good health (CMV status not recorded). Some clones in this sample may be carry-over from other donors' samples. The chain couples TRBV7-9 to TRBJ2-1; TRBD1 agrees with 7 junctional bases. The sample here was cultured PBMCs, taken from culture after CMV antigen stimulation. The CDR3 reads CASSLGQHNEQFF. The bases are TGTGCCAGCAGCTTGGGACAGCACAATGAGCAGTTCTTC.